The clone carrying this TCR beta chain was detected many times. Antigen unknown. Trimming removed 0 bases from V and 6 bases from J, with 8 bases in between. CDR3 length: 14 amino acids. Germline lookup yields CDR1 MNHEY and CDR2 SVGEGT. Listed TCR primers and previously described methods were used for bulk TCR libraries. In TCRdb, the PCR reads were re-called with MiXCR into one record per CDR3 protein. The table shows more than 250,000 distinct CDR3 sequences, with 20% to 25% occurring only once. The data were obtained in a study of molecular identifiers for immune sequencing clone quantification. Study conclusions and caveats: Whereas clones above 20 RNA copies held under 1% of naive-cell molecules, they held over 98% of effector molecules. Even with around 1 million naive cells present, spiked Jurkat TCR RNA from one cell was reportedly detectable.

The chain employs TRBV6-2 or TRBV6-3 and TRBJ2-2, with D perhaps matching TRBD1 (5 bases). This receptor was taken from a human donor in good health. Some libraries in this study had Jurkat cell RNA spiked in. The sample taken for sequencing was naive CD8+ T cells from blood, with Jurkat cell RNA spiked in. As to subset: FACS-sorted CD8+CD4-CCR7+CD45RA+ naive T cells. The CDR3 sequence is CASSYSGVSGELFF. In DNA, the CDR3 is TGTGCCAGCAGTTACTCAGGGGTGTCCGGGGAGCTGTTTTTT.